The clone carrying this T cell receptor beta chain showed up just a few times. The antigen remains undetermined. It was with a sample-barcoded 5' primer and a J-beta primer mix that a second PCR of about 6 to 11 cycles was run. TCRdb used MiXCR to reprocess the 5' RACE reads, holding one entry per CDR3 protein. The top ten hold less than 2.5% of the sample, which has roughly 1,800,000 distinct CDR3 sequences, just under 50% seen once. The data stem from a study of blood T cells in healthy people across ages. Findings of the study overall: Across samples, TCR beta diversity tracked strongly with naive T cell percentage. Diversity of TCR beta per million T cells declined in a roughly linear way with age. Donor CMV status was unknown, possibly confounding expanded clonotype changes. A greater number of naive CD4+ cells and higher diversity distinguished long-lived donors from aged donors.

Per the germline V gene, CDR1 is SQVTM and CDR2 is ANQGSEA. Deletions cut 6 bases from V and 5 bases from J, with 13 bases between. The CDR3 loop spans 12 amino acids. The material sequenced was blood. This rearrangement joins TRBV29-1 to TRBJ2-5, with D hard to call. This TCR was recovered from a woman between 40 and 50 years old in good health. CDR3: CSVTPGQETQYF. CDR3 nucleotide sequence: TGCAGCGTGACGCCGGGTCAGGAGACCCAGTACTTC.